A single T cell receptor beta chain is shown here with its context. Its antigen is still unknown. It may be a read error: a sequence one base away is much more abundant. The CDR3 consists of 17 residues. V shed 4 bases, J shed 5 bases, and the junction held 8 bases outside the gene matches. This sample was included in a study of breast tumors, draining lymph nodes, adjacent tissues. Overall study results and limits: Luminal-like breast cancer showed significantly greater tumor-nontumor repertoire similarity than basal-like breast cancer did. The lymph node origin of tumor T cells was framed as consistent with a hypothesis, not demonstrated.

The lymph nodes were axillary draining lymph nodes from breast cancer patients. TCRdb re-called the multiplex PCR reads through MiXCR, storing one row per CDR3 protein. The repertoire holds 200,000 to 300,000 distinct CDR3 sequences, 30% seen once, with 1.1% in the top ten. What was sequenced was axillary lymph node tissue. The rearrangement uses TRBV12-3 or TRBV12-4 and TRBJ2-2, with 12 bases matching TRBD1. This TCR derives from a female donor with breast cancer. Some clones in this sample may be carry-over from other donors' samples. CDR3 region: CASSWGQGALLTGELFF. CDR3 nucleotides: TGTGCCAGCAGTTGGGGACAGGGGGCCCTTCTGACCGGGGAGCTGTTTTTT.